This TCR beta chain derives from a study of blood T cell repertoires in COVID-19. Study-wide context: T cells, B-cell-depleted T cells, or PBMCs provided the cDNA or gDNA that served as material.

As concerns this clone: Distinct nucleotide sequences in the sample also encode this CDR3.

The CDR3 runs to 13 residues. Germline V lookup: CDR1 LNHDA, CDR2 SQIVND (reference sequence). The V and J ends lost 4 bases and 5 bases, in that order; junction bases with no gene match: 2. Per the original data handling: Nucleated cell counts were estimated from reference gene primer amplification. Only in-frame clones appear in the TCRdb table, and some are missing; sequencing was by immunoSEQ multiplex PCR. Clone size and V and J calls were adopted from that table, with D and trimming inferred from the DNA. The sample contains a few hundred thousand clones, more than 80% of which appear only once.

This chain links TRBV19 with TRBJ1-2, with 9 bases aligning to TRBD1. This clonotype originated in a woman aged 50 to 60 with COVID-19, enrolled during active disease. The sample taken for sequencing was peripheral blood. The CDR3 sequence: CASSTGQGYGYTF. CDR3 coding DNA: TGTGCCAGTAGTACGGGACAGGGATATGGCTACACCTTC.